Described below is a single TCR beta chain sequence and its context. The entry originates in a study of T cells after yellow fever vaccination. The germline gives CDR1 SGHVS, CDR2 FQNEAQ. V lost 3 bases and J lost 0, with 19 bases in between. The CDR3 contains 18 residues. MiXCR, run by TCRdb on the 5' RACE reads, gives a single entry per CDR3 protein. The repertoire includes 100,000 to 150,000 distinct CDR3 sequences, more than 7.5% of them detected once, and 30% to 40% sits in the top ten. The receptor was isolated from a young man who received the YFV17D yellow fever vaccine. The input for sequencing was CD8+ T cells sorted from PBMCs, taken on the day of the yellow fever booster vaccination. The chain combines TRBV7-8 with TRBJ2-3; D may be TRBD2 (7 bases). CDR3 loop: CASSFSVWRGLSTDTQYF. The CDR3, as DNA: TGTGCCAGCAGCTTCTCTGTTTGGCGGGGGCTTAGCACAGATACGCAGTATTTT.